Listed here are 18 T cell receptor beta chains from one sample, sequenced in a study of metastatic and nonmetastatic thyroid tumors. TCRdb re-analyzed the PCR reads through MiXCR. The table records about 20,000 clones, around 33% of them present only once. Before thyroid surgery, none of the patients had received any treatment. The sample taken for sequencing was tumor tissue. The receptor set was obtained from a female donor with papillary thyroid cancer or a benign thyroid nodule (not recorded which). Some clones in this sample may be carry-over from other donors' samples.

Only one count was recorded for this clone. The rearrangement uses TRBV4-1 and TRBJ2-5, with D perhaps TRBD1 or TRBD2 (6 bases each). Germline V gene lookup returns CDR1 MGHRA and CDR2 YSYEKL. V was pared by 2 bases and J by 4 bases, with 14 bases between. The length of the CDR3 is 15 residues. The CDR3 reads CASSQISGATETQYF. CDR3 bases: TGCGCCAGCAGCCAAATTTCGGGGGCCACAGAGACCCAGTACTTC.

J is TRBJ1-2 and V is TRBV5-1; TRBD1 aligns across 9 bases. The V segment lost 9 bases and the J segment 2 bases; nucleotides outside the gene matches: 8. Germline V gene lookup returns CDR1 SGHRS and CDR2 YFSETQ. CDR3 length: 14 amino acids. CDR3 bases: TGCGCCACGAGCAGAGGACAGGGGAACTATGGCTACACCTTC. This encodes CATSRGQGNYGYTF.

This clone was seen once. This rearrangement joins TRBV18 to TRBJ2-1; D may match TRBD1 or TRBD2 (6 bases each). V was trimmed by 2 bases and J by 3 bases, leaving 26 bases between them. The CDR3 has 20 amino acids. Per germline, CDR1 KGHSH and CDR2 LQKENI. CDR3 sequence (DNA): TGTGCCAGCTCACCATCGCCCGGGAGTCGGGGGCGTGGATTCTACAATGAGCAGTTCTTC. Residues: CASSPSPGSRGRGFYNEQFF.

The chain employs TRBV5-1 and TRBJ1-1, with 8 positions matching TRBD1. Germline CDR1 reads SGHRS; CDR2 reads YFSETQ. This CDR3 is built from 14 residues. Trimming removed 2 bases from V and 2 bases from J; junction bases left unmatched: 2. The CDR3 loop is CASSFDRGNTEAFF. The CDR3 DNA sequence: TGCGCCAGCAGCTTTGACAGGGGCAACACTGAAGCTTTCTTT.

This clone was counted a few times. The chain combines TRBV12-3 or TRBV12-4 with TRBJ1-1; D is perhaps TRBD1 (5 bases). The CDR3 sequence is 14 residues long. Trimming left V 7 bases short and J 2 bases short, with 14 bases between. The CDR3 spells CASTPGLSNTEAFF. The DNA of the CDR3 is TGTGCCAGCACCCCGGGACTCTCCAACACTGAAGCTTTCTTT.

This clone was seen only a few times. V usage is TRBV6-2 or TRBV6-3 and J usage is TRBJ2-1; D uncertain. CDR1 MNHEY and CDR2 SVGEGT come from the germline V gene. Deletions cut 2 bases from V and 4 bases from J, with 6 bases between. The CDR3 loop spans 13 amino acids. CDR3 DNA: TGTGCCAGCAGTTACGGGATTTACAATGAGCAGTTCTTC. This translates into CASSYGIYNEQFF.

This clone has a handful of counts. This chain uses TRBV27 with TRBJ1-6, with unresolved D. Between the trimmed V and J ends, which lost 2 bases and 5 bases, there was a span of 7 bases. The CDR3 loop spans 14 amino acids. The germline V gene encodes CDR1 MNHEY and CDR2 SMNVEV (reference sequence). The chain's CDR3 is CASSLGHNNSPLHF. CDR3 DNA sequence: TGTGCCAGCAGTTTAGGGCATAATAATTCACCCCTCCACTTT.

This clone was recorded a few times. The chain couples TRBV6-1 to TRBJ1-6; 7 bases are a match to TRBD1. The length of the CDR3 is 14 residues. CDR1 MNHNS and CDR2 SASEGT come from the germline V gene. V shed 5 bases and J 7 bases; nucleotides not matched to a gene: 5. This CDR3 is CASSPGTENSPLHF. The DNA for the CDR3 is TGTGCCAGCAGTCCCGGGACAGAAAATTCACCCCTCCACTTT.

This chain uses TRBV20-1 with TRBJ1-2; 7 bases align to TRBD1. Germline V gene data show CDR1 as DFQATT and CDR2 as SNEGSKA (reference sequence). Trimming at V came to 6 bases and at J to 8 bases, leaving 15 bases not matched to a gene. The CDR3 loop spans 14 amino acids. CDR3 in amino acids: CSAPLFVRGNGYTF. The CDR3 DNA reads TGCAGTGCCCCTCTATTTGTCAGGGGGAACGGCTACACCTTC.

The chain employs TRBV27 and TRBJ2-7; 8 positions match TRBD1. V lost 5 bases, J lost 0 bases, and 3 bases stayed unmatched. Per the germline V gene, CDR1 is MNHEY and CDR2 is SMNVEV (reference sequence). The CDR3 is 14 amino acids. As DNA, the CDR3 is TGTGCCAGCAGTCGACAGGGGATCTCCTACGAGCAGTACTTC. Residues: CASSRQGISYEQYF.

In this sample, this clone turned up a few times. This chain uses TRBV15 with TRBJ2-2; D is perhaps TRBD1 (6 bases). The CDR3 has 16 amino acids. CDR1 and CDR2 (germline): LNHNV, YYDKDF (reference sequence). Trimming removed 5 bases from V and 4 bases from J, with 17 bases in between. The CDR3 sequence is CATSRKPGQLTGELFF. DNA for the CDR3: TGTGCCACCAGCCGAAAACCGGGACAACTCACCGGGGAGCTGTTTTTT.

The V call is TRBV2, the J call TRBJ2-7; 10 bases align to TRBD2. The CDR3 covers 14 residues. V shed 3 bases and J 4 bases; nucleotides not matched to a gene: 3. Germline V lookup: CDR1 SNHLY, CDR2 FYNNEI. In DNA form, the CDR3 reads TGTGCCAGCAGTGAGTCTAGCGGGAGATACGAGCAGTACTTC. It translates to CASSESSGRYEQYF.

This sequence joins TRBV28 and TRBJ1-2; 9 bases map to TRBD1. Germline CDR1 MDHEN, CDR2 SYDVKM. The CDR3 loop spans 14 amino acids. Trimming at V came to 5 bases and at J to 6 bases, leaving 7 bases not matched to a gene. CDR3 coding DNA: TGTGCCAGCAGTCTACAGGGGGCCCCCCATGGCTACACCTTC. Translation gives CASSLQGAPHGYTF.

This chain connects TRBV11-3 to TRBJ2-3; a weak D match, TRBD2 (5 bases). The CDR3 runs 15 residues. The germline gives CDR1 SGHNT, CDR2 YENEEA. V was cut by 4 bases and J by 4 bases, with 15 bases left in between. The CDR3 nucleotides read TGTGCCAGCAGCTCGCGGCTCACCGGGGCAGATACGCAGTATTTT. Translating it yields CASSSRLTGADTQYF. Complete variable domain (other parts from reference TRBV11-3 and TRBJ2-3): EAGVVQSPRYKIIEKKQPVAFWCNPISGHNTLYWYLQNLGQGPELLIRYENEEAVDDSQLPKDRFSAERLKGVDSTLKIQPAELGDSAVYLCASSSRLTGADTQYFGPGTRLTVL.

This clone has just a few counts. The chain carries TRBV6-1 and TRBJ1-1; no clear D gene. V was cut by 7 bases and J by 4 bases, with 13 bases left in between. The CDR3 is made up of 13 amino acids. CDR1 and CDR2 from the germline V gene are MNHNS and SASEGT. CDR3 residues: CASTDGRGTEAFF. CDR3 nucleotide sequence: TGTGCCAGCACTGATGGACGGGGCACTGAAGCTTTCTTT.

The chain couples TRBV2 to TRBJ1-2; 7 positions agree with TRBD1. The CDR3 is 16 amino acids. The V gene end was trimmed by 4 bases and the J gene end by 2 bases; junction bases not matched to a gene: 10. Germline V gene data show CDR1 as SNHLY and CDR2 as FYNNEI. This CDR3 reads CASSGDRGEGNYGYTF. DNA for the CDR3: TGTGCCAGCAGTGGGGACAGAGGGGAGGGGAACTATGGCTACACCTTC.

The V and J genes are TRBV29-1 and TRBJ2-1; 7 positions match TRBD1. Germline trimming cut 0 bases from V and 9 bases from J; bases unmatched to any gene: 14. This CDR3 spans 16 amino acids. Looked up from germline, CDR1 is SQVTM and CDR2 is ANQGSEA. CDR3 coding DNA: TGCAGCGTTGAAGAGATCGAGACAGGGTCGAGTGGTGAGCAGTTCTTC. This encodes CSVEEIETGSSGEQFF.

This clone was seen once. This chain links TRBV19 with TRBJ1-1; 7 bases line up with TRBD1. Per germline, CDR1 LNHDA and CDR2 SQIVND (reference sequence). This CDR3 has 14 residues. V lost 3 bases and J lost 0; bases outside the gene matches: 1. CDR3 sequence (DNA): TGTGCCAGTAGTATTGGGACAGTGAACACTGAAGCTTTCTTT. Translation: CASSIGTVNTEAFF.